The clone carrying this T cell receptor (beta chain) was detected a few times. What it binds is not known. Clones were sequenced by immunoSEQ multiplex PCR, and TCRdb holds only the in-frame ones, with some missing. The table lists fewer than 1,500 clones, 67% of them singletons. The CDR3 loop spans 16 amino acids. Germline V lookup: CDR1 MDHEN, CDR2 SYDVKM. Trimming removed 6 bases from V and 3 bases from J, with 21 bases in between. The source of the sample is a study of T cell clonotyping in hematopoietic cell transplantation. Notes on the study in general: Cells were unsorted, so CD4 and CD8 contributions were not separated. After transplant, recipient diversity fell while pathologically expanded clonotypes grew through day 180.

This TCR was sampled from a female patient between 55 and 75 years old who had an allogeneic stem cell transplant, so the T cells may come from the graft donor. Some clones in this sample may be carry-over from other donors' samples. Sequencing used peripheral blood mononuclear cells, obtained 100 days after allogeneic stem cell transplant. The chain has TRBV28 and TRBJ2-7; D gene unclear. CDR3 region: CASSQLDENRGYEQYF. In DNA form, the CDR3 reads TGTGCCAGCAGCCAATTAGACGAGAACCGAGGCTACGAGCAGTACTTC.